The 8 T cell receptor beta chains reported below all come from one sample, sequenced in a study of CD8 T cells in ankylosing spondylitis. From the 5' RACE reads, TCRdb called clonotypes with MiXCR, one entry per CDR3 protein. The table includes about 89,000 distinct CDR3 sequences, more than 25% detected once. Sequenced material: blood, either unsorted or a sorted T cell fraction (not recorded which). The receptors come from a male donor with ankylosing spondylitis or in good health (not recorded which).

The chain recombines TRBV5-5 with TRBJ1-1; no firm D call. Per the germline V gene, CDR1 is SGHKS and CDR2 is YYEKEE (reference sequence). This CDR3 is built from 13 residues. V lost 2 bases, J lost 1 base, and 6 bases lay in between. This CDR3 reads CASSLVPNTEAFF. CDR3 sequence (DNA): TGTGCCAGCAGCTTAGTCCCGAACACTGAAGCTTTCTTT. The complete variable domain, with remaining parts taken from reference TRBV5-5 and TRBJ1-1, reads DAGVTQSPTHLIKTRGQQVTLRCSPISGHKSVSWYQQVLGQGPQFIFQYYEKEERGRGNFPDRFSARQFPNYSSELNVNALLLGDSALYLCASSLVPNTEAFFGQGTRLTVV.

The DNA of the CDR3 is TGTGCCAGCAGCCCTAAGGAGGGGCAGTACGAGCAGTACTTC. As protein: CASSPKEGQYEQYF. The rearrangement joins TRBV4-2 to TRBJ2-7; weak D call: TRBD2 (6 bases). The CDR3 totals 14 residues. V shed 4 bases and J shed 4 bases, with 14 bases lying between them. CDR1 is LGHNA and CDR2 is YNFKEQ in the germline V gene.

The chain carries TRBV5-1 and TRBJ2-1; 9 bases line up with TRBD2. V gave up 1 base and J gave up 5 bases; unmatched junction bases: 4. Germline V gene sequence: CDR1 SGHRS, CDR2 YFSETQ. This CDR3 spans 15 amino acids. CDR3 in DNA: TGCGCCAGCAGCTTGTTTAGCGGGGGCAACAATGAGCAGTTCTTC. This gives the protein CASSLFSGGNNEQFF.

The chain joins TRBV6-1 to TRBJ1-1; D remains unclear. Germline assignment: CDR1 MNHNS and CDR2 SASEGT. The germline V and J ends were trimmed by 7 bases and 4 bases, with 19 bases remaining between them. This CDR3 contains 15 residues. CDR3: CASTTSVIGSTEAFF. The CDR3 nucleotides read TGTGCCAGCACCACATCGGTGATAGGCTCCACTGAAGCTTTCTTT.

The J gene is TRBJ2-1, the V gene TRBV5-1, with D tentatively TRBD2 (6 bases). Germline V gene sequence: CDR1 SGHRS, CDR2 YFSETQ. The CDR3 has 15 residues. The ends were cut back, 2 bases at V and 0 bases at J, with 9 bases in the middle. The CDR3 DNA reads as TGCGCCAGCAGCTTACGCGGGGTCTCCTACAATGAGCAGTTCTTC. Translated, it gives CASSLRGVSYNEQFF.

A few counts support this clonotype. The rearrangement links TRBV29-1 to TRBJ2-2; D unresolved. Trimming left V 5 bases short and J 6 bases short, with 16 bases between. Per germline, CDR1 SQVTM and CDR2 ANQGSEA. This CDR3 has 14 amino acids. The CDR3, as DNA: TGCAGCGTTCCTGACACTATCCCTGCCGGGGAGCTGTTTTTT. Translated: CSVPDTIPAGELFF.

The J gene is TRBJ1-2, the V gene TRBV6-5; 9 bases are a match to TRBD1. The CDR3 has 16 amino acids. Looked up from germline, CDR1 is MNHEY and CDR2 is SVGAGI. V lost 0 bases and J lost 8; bases outside the gene matches: 10. The CDR3 loop reads CASSYSTGGAGGGYTF. The CDR3 nucleotides are TGTGCCAGCAGTTACTCCACAGGGGGCGCGGGTGGGGGCTACACCTTC.

This clonotype was seen more than once but under ten times. V gene TRBV7-2 combines with J gene TRBJ2-4; no clear D. This CDR3 spans 15 amino acids. Trimming removed 8 bases at V and 1 base at J, with 15 bases between. CDR1 and CDR2 (germline): SGHTA, FQGNSA. CDR3 nucleotides: TGTGCCAGCGGAAAAGGGCTCGAGGCCAAAAACATTCAGTACTTC. This gives the protein CASGKGLEAKNIQYF.